The entry that follows covers one T cell receptor beta chain sequence. The J segment lost 2 bases and the V segment lost 3 bases, leaving 2 bases of the junction unmatched. The CDR3 length is 15 residues. CDR1 and CDR2 from the germline V gene are MGHDK and SYGVNS. Repeated repertoire sampling spanned the course of chemoradiotherapy. The sample comes from a study of chemoradiotherapy in HPV16-positive cancers. Assay used: immunoSEQ multiplex PCR; TCRdb lists only in-frame clones, some missing. The sample contains about 3,500 clones, 84% of which appear only once. The sequence came from a human donor with HPV-associated anogenital cancer. Sequences were derived from tumor tissue, sampled from a patient who underwent chemoradiotherapy. The chain has TRBV25-1 and TRBJ2-5; TRBD2 agrees at 11 bases. The CDR3 here is CASSEVAGGQETQYF. The CDR3 DNA follows: TGTGCCAGCAGTGAGGTAGCGGGAGGGCAAGAGACCCAGTACTTC.